This T cell receptor (beta chain) originates from a study of vaccination effects on CD4 cells after COVID-19. Study-wide background: A couple of convalescent patients each provided a sample, at 16 days and at one week before vaccination.

ViraFEST used viral peptide pools to expand antigen-specific CD4+ T cells before sequencing. Culture lasted 10 days before CD4+ T cell isolation. Between March and December 2020, the person had a SARS-CoV-2 infection that PCR confirmed. For this clone: Its cognate antigen is unknown.

Trimming cost V 10 bases and J 5 bases, with 20 bases left between them. This CDR3 has 14 residues. Germline CDR1 and CDR2: SEHNR and FQNEAQ (reference sequence). Here immunoSEQ multiplex PCR was the method, and the copy in TCRdb shows in-frame clones only, minus some. The table has 63,000 or so clones, more than 65% seen once. The V call is TRBV7-9, the J call TRBJ2-5, with D possibly matching TRBD2 (5 bases). Sequencing used CD4+ T cells from PBMCs cultured with HIV peptides, obtained before COVID-19 vaccination. Indicated subset: HIV-1 Nef peptide pool negative control/reference culture. This clonotype was obtained from a human donor who had a prior SARS-CoV-2 infection. This CDR3 reads CAIQGLAGWETQYF. As DNA, the CDR3 is TGTGCCATCCAAGGGCTAGCAGGTTGGGAGACCCAGTACTTC. Complete variable domain (other parts from reference TRBV7-9 and TRBJ2-5): DTGVSQNPRHKITKRGQNVTFRCDPISEHNRLYWYRQTLGQGPEFLTYFQNEAQLEKSRLLSDRFSAERPKGSFSTLEIQRTEQGDSAMYLCAIQGLAGWETQYFGPGTRLLVL.